This T cell receptor beta chain stems from a study of blood T cell repertoires in COVID-19 (dated by TCRdb to 2020 to 2022). Describing the broader study: Samples covering the acute and convalescent phases of COVID-19 were provided by collaborators in the United States, Italy and Spain. Deeply sampled blood TCRbeta repertoires from subjects exposed to, actively infected with, or recovered from COVID-19 were included in the dataset. The repertoires were made available in a free public database intended to serve as a resource for research on the immune response to SARS-CoV-2. The material from the prospective study consisted of cDNA or gDNA derived from T cells, B-cell-depleted T cells, or PBMCs. The samples were drawn from the first 160 participants of the ongoing ImmuneRACE study and from 1,254 subjects provided by 6 global collaborators. Where available, HLA class I and class II types were obtained from metadata supplied by the sample provider rather than from assay-based typing. Sample metadata almost always included a de-identified subject ID, COVID-19 status, age in years and sex. Paper-wide results and their limitations: The quantity of clinical and demographic metadata differed by source and by participant and was supplied without curation.

In the prospective study, participants were roughly 18 to 90 years old, resided in 20 to 30 geographic areas of the United States, and were enrolled through a virtual design. Cohort assignment in the prospective study relied on participant-reported clinical history from a screening survey and a study questionnaire. Exposed participants were defined as having been in contact with someone with a PCR-confirmed or clinician-diagnosed COVID-19 case within 2 weeks of study entry. Each participant in the prospective study had whole blood, serum and a nasopharyngeal or oropharyngeal swab collected by mobile phlebotomists. Over a roughly two-month period, participants in the prospective study had the option of providing additional blood draws and questionnaires. Before DNA extraction, blood samples from the prospective study were shipped at room temperature or frozen. With regard to this clone: Its antigen is not yet known. No base-level quality is on record; no much larger clone is a single base apart.

At the junction V is shortened by 2 bases and J by 7 bases, with 3 bases in between. The CDR3 runs 12 residues from the cysteine to the phenylalanine. The sequence is cut down to CDR3 DNA, 36 bases in frame from base 1. The germline V gene (reference sequence) yields SEHNR for CDR1 and FQNEAQ for CDR2. The immunoSEQ Assay, a bias-controlled multiplex PCR, was used to amplify TCRbeta CDR3 regions from genomic DNA. In the original analysis: Nucleated cell counts per sample were estimated from amplification of reference gene primers within the assay. Sequence reads were collapsed and filtered to measure the absolute abundance of every unique TCRbeta CDR3 rearrangement. For each sample, productive Simpson clonality was calculated as the square root of Simpson's diversity index across productive rearrangements. Not all clones reach the TCRdb copy of this immuneACCESS table, which keeps in-frame sequences only. Checked studies attribute under half of the gap to unresolved V genes and leave the rest unexplained. The V and J calls and the clone size are those of that table, but D and trimming were determined from the DNA. The sample has about 300,000 clones on record, over 85% of them singletons. Clones ranked in the top ten supply 2.5% to 3.5% of the sample.

In this chain, TRBV7-9 is recombined with TRBJ1-6; no D gene can be assigned with confidence. The TCR sequence derives from a woman between 45 and 65 years old who had been exposed to COVID-19. The sample consisted of PBMCs or T cells enriched from blood (not recorded which). The CDR3 amino acid sequence is: CASSLSNSPLHF. DNA sequence: TGTGCCAGCAGCTTAAGCAATTCACCCCTCCACTTT.